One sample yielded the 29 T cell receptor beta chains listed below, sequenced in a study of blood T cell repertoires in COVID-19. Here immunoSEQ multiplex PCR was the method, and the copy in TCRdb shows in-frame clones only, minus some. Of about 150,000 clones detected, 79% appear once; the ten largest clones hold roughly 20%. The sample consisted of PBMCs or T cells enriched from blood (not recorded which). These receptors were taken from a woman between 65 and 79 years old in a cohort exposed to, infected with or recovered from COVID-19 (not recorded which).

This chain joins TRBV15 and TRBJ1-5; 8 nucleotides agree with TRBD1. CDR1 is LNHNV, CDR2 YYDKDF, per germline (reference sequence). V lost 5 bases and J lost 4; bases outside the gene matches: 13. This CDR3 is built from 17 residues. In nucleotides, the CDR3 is TGTGCCACCAGCCAAGACAGGGGTAGTTGGGGTAATCAGCCCCAGCATTTT. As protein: CATSQDRGSWGNQPQHF.

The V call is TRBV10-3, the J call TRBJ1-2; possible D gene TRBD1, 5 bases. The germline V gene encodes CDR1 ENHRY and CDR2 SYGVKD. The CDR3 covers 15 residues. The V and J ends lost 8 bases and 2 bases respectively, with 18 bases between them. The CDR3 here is CAIHDPTASNYGYTF. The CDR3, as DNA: TGTGCCATCCATGACCCGACAGCTTCAAACTATGGCTACACCTTC.

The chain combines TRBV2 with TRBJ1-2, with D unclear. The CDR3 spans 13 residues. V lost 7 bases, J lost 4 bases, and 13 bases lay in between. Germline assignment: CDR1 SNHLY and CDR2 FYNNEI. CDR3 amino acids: CASTAGSAYGYTF. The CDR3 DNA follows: TGTGCCAGCACAGCAGGCTCCGCCTATGGCTACACCTTC.

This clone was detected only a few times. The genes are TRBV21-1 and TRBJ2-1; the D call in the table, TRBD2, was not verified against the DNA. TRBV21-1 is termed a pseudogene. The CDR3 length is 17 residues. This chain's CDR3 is CASSSASGGSFYNEQFF. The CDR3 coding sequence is TGTGCCAGCAGCAGCGCCTCCGGCGGCTCCTTTTACAATGAGCAGTTCTTC.

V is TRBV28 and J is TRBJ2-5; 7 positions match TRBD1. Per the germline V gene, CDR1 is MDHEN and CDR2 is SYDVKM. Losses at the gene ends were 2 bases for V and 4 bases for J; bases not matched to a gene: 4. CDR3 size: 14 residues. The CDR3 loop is CASSLRTGAETQYF. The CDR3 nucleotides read TGTGCCAGCAGTTTAAGAACAGGGGCAGAGACCCAGTACTTC.

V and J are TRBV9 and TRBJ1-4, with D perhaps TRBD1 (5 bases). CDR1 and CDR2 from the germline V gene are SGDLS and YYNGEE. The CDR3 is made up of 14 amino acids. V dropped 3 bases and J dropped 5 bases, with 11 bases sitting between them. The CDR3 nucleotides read TGTGCCAGCAGCGCAACAGGTGGGAATGAAAAACTGTTTTTT. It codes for CASSATGGNEKLFF.

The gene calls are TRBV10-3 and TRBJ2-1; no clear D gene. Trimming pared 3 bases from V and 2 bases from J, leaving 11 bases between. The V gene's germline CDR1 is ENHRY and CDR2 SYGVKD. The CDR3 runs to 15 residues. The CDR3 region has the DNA TGTGCCATCAGTGATGGAGAGAGGACCTACAATGAGCAGTTCTTC. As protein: CAISDGERTYNEQFF.

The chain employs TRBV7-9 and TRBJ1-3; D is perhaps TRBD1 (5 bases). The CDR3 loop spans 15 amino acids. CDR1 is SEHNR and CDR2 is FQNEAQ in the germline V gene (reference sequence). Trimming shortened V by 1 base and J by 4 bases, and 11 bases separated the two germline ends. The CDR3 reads CASSLGGTVGNTIYF. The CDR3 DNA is TGTGCCAGCAGCTTAGGGGGCACCGTCGGAAACACCATATATTTT.

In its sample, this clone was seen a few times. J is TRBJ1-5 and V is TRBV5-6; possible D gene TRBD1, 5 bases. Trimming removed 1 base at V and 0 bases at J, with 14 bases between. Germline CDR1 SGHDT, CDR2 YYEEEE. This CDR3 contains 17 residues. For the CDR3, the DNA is TGTGCCAGCAGCTTGTGGGGGGATCACTATAGCAATCAGCCCCAGCATTTT. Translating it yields CASSLWGDHYSNQPQHF.

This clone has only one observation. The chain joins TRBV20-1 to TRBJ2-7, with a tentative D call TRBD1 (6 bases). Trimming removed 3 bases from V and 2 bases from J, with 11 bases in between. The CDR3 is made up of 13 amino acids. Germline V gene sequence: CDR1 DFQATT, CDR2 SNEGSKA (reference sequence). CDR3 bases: TGCAGTGCTAGTACAGGGATAACCTACGAGCAGTACTTC. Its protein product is CSASTGITYEQYF.

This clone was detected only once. The CDR3 DNA is TGTGCCAGCAGTTACGGTGACAGGGGGTTAAGGACTGAAGCTTTCTTT. This encodes CASSYGDRGLRTEAFF. V gene TRBV6-5 combines with J gene TRBJ1-1, with TRBD1 matching over 9 bases. The germline gives CDR1 MNHEY, CDR2 SVGAGI. The V segment lost 2 bases and the J segment 5 bases; nucleotides outside the gene matches: 9. This CDR3 is 16 amino acids long.

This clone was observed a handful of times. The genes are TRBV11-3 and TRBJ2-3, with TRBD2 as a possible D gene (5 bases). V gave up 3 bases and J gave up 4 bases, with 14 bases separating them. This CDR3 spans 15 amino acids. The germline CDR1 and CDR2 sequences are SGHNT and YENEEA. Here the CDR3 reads CASSFGGGSADTQYF. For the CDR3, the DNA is TGTGCCAGCAGCTTTGGTGGCGGTAGCGCAGATACGCAGTATTTT.

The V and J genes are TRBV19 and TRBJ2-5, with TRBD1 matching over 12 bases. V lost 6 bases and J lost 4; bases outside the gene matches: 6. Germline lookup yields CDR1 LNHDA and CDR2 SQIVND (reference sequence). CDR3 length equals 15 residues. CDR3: CASSLGQGAGETQYF. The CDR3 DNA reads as TGTGCCAGTAGCCTGGGACAGGGGGCTGGAGAGACCCAGTACTTC.

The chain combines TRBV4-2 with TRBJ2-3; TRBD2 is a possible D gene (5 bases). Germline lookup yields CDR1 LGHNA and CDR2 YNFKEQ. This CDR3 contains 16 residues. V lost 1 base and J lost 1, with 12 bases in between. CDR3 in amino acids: CASSQVSGSGTDTQYF. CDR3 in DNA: TGTGCCAGCAGCCAAGTTTCGGGGTCGGGCACAGATACGCAGTATTTT.

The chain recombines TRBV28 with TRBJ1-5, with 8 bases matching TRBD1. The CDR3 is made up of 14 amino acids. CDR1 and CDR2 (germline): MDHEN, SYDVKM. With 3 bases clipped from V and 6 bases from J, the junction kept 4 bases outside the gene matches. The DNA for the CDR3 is TGTGCCAGCAGTTTCAACAGGGGGTTTCAGCCCCAGCATTTT. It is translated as CASSFNRGFQPQHF.

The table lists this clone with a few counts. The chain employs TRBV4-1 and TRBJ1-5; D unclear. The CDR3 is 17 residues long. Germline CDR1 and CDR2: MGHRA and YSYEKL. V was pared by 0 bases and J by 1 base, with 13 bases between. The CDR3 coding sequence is TGCGCCAGCAGCCAAGATTTAGGAGAGCCGAGCAATCAGCCCCAGCATTTT. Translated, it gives CASSQDLGEPSNQPQHF.

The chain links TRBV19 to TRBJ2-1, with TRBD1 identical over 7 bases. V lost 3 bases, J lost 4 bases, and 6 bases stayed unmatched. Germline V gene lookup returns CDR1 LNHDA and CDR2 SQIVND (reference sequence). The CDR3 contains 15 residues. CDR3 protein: CASSIRRGQYNEQFF. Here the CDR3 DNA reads TGTGCCAGTAGTATCCGCCGGGGACAGTACAATGAGCAGTTCTTC. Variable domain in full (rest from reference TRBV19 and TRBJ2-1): DGGITQSPKYLFRKEGQNVTLSCEQNLNHDAMYWYRQDPGQGLRLIYYSQIVNDFQKGDIAEGYSVSREKKESFPLTVTSAQKNPTAFYLCASSIRRGQYNEQFFGPGTRLTVL.

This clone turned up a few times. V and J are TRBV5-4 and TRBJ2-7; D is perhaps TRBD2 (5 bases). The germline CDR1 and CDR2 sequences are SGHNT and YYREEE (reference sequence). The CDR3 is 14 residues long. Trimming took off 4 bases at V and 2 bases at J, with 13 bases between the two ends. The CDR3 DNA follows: TGTGCCAGCAGCGTGAGCGGACCCACCTACGAGCAGTACTTC. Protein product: CASSVSGPTYEQYF.

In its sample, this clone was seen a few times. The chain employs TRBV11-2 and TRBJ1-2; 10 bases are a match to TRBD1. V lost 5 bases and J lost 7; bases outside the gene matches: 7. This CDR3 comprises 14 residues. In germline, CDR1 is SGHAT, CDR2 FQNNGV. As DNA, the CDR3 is TGTGCCAGCAGCCTAACGACAGGGGGCCTTGGCTACACCTTC. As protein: CASSLTTGGLGYTF.

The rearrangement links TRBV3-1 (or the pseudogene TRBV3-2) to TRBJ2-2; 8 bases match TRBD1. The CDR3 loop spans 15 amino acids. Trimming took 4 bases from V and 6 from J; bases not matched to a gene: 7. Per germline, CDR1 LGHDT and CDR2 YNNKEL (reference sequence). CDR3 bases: TGTGCCAGCAGCCCCTGGACAGGGCGGGCCGGGGAGCTGTTTTTT. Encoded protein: CASSPWTGRAGELFF.

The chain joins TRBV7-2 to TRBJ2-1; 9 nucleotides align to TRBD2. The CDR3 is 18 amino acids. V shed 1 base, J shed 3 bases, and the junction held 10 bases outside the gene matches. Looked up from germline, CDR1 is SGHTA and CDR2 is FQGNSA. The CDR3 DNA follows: TGTGCCAGCAGCTTAGTTGGCGGGAGGGCTCCCTTCTACAATGAGCAGTTCTTC. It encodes CASSLVGGRAPFYNEQFF.

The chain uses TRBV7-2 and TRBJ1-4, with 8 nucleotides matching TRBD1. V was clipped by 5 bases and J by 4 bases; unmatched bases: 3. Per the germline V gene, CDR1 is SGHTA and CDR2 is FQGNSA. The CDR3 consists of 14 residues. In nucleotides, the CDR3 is TGTGCCAGCAGCCTAGACAGGGGTAATGAAAAACTGTTTTTT. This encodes CASSLDRGNEKLFF. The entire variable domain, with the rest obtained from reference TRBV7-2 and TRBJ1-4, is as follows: GAGVSQSPSNKVTEKGKDVELRCDPISGHTALYWYRQSLGQGLEFLIYFQGNSAPDKSGLPSDRFSAERTGGSVSTLTIQRTQQEDSAVYLCASSLDRGNEKLFFGSGTQLSVL.

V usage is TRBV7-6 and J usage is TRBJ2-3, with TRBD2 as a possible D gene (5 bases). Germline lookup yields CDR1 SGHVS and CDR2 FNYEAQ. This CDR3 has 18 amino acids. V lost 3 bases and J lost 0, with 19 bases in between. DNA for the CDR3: TGTGCCAGCAGCTTGCGGAGGCGGGCGGCGGCCAGCACAGATACGCAGTATTTT. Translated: CASSLRRRAAASTDTQYF.

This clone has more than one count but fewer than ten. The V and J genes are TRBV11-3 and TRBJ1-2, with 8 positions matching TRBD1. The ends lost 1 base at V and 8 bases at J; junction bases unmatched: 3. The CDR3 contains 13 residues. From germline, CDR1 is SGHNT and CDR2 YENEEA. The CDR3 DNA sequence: TGTGCCAGCAGCTTAGGTGGACAGGGAGGCTACACCTTC. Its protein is CASSLGGQGGYTF.

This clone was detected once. The CDR3 here is CAWSGLQRGNYGYTF. CDR3 in DNA: TGTGCCTGGAGTGGTCTCCAACGGGGAAACTATGGCTACACCTTC. J is TRBJ1-2 and V is TRBV30; D not certain. CDR1 is GTSNPN and CDR2 is SVGIG in the germline V gene (reference sequence). This CDR3 spans 15 amino acids. Trimming shortened V by 1 base and J by 2 bases, and 14 bases separated the two germline ends.

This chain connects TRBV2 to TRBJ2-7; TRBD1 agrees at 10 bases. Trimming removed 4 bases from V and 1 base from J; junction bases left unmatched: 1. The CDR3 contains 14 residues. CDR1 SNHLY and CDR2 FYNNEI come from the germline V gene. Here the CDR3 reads CASSGDRGSYEQYF. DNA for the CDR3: TGTGCCAGCAGTGGGGACAGGGGTTCCTACGAGCAGTACTTC.

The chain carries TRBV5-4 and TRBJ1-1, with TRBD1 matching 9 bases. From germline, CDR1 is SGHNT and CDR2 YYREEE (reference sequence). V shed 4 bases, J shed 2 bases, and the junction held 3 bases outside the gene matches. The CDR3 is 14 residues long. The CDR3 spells CASSRTGVNTEAFF. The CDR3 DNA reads TGTGCCAGCAGCCGGACAGGGGTAAACACTGAAGCTTTCTTT.

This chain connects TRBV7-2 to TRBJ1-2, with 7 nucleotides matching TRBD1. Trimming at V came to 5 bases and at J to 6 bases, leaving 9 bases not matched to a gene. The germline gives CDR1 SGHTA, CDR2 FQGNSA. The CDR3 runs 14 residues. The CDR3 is CASSLRQGTDGYTF. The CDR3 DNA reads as TGTGCCAGCAGCCTAAGACAGGGTACGGATGGCTACACCTTC.

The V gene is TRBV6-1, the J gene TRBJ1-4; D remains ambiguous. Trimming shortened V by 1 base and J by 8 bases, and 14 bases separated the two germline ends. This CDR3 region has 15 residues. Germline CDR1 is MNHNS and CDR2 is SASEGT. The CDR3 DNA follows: TGTGCCAGCAGTGAAGATAGCGGAGGGAGCGAAAAACTGTTTTTT. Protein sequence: CASSEDSGGSEKLFF.